This T cell receptor beta chain was recorded in a study of shared clonotypes between healthy human individuals. A 200 ng quantity of DNA, roughly 32,000 T cell genomes, went into the sorted-subset replicate PCRs. TCRdb's copy holds only in-frame clones and misses some; the assay was immunoSEQ multiplex PCR. The profile shows more than 2 million clones, approximately 96% of them singletons. V lost 0 bases to trimming and J lost 4 bases, with 11 bases between them. The germline gives CDR1 SGHRS, CDR2 YFSETQ. This CDR3 has 16 residues. This chain connects TRBV5-1 to TRBJ1-6; a possible D gene is TRBD1 (6 bases). Sequenced: naive CD4+ T cells sorted from blood. Subset in this sample: CD45RA+ positively selected. The receptor comes from a man aged 18 to 30 in good health. CDR3 nucleotides: TGCGCCAGCAGCTTGGGTGGACAGTTATATAATTCACCCCTCCACTTT. Encoded protein: CASSLGGQLYNSPLHF.